This T cell receptor (beta chain) is from a study of OX40 agonist ivuxolimab in advanced cancers. Using immunoSEQ multiplex PCR, the repertoire was profiled, and TCRdb retains in-frame clones only, with some absent. The sample lists approximately 61,000 clones, 70% to 90% occurring once. The CDR3 totals 14 residues. Between the trimmed V and J ends, which lost 0 bases and 3 bases, there was a span of 9 bases. Germline lookup yields CDR1 SGHVS and CDR2 FQNEAQ. V usage is TRBV7-8 and J usage is TRBJ2-7; D is unclear. The TCR was taken from an adult with an advanced solid tumor such as melanoma, head and neck, liver or kidney cancer. This specimen was CD4+ or CD8+ T cells sorted from blood, taken in a trial of the OX40 agonist ivuxolimab. CDR3 loop: CASSLARAHYEQYF. CDR3 in DNA: TGTGCCAGCAGCTTAGCGAGAGCTCACTACGAGCAGTACTTC.